This T cell receptor (beta chain) appears in the sequencing data of a study of T cells in Graves' hyperthyroidism and ophthalmopathy. The CDR3 regions of TCR beta were amplified from RNA transcripts. During a first-round RT-PCR of the TCR CDR3, the HTBI primer set was used. TCRdb reanalysed the multiplex PCR reads using MiXCR and keeps one entry per CDR3 protein. The repertoire consists of about 760,000 distinct CDR3 sequences, with approximately 40% occurring once and the leading ten covering around a third. Those with hyperthyroidism were 18 to 65 years old, newly diagnosed, and ill for under 2 months. At least ten counts were recorded for this clonotype. Germline assignment: CDR1 ENHRY and CDR2 SYGVKD. The CDR3 contains 14 residues. V lost 3 bases to trimming and J lost 5 bases, with 10 bases between them.

The source of this sequence is a middle-aged woman with Graves' hyperthyroidism. The chain employs TRBV10-3 and TRBJ1-4, with D possibly matching TRBD1 (5 bases). Sequenced input: blood. CDR3 sequence: CAISDTGKNEKLFF. CDR3 nucleotides: TGTGCCATCAGTGACACAGGCAAGAATGAAAAACTGTTTTTT.